These T cell receptor beta chains were read from a single sample in a study of T cell responses to AZD1222 COVID-19 vaccine. Sequencing used immunoSEQ multiplex PCR; TCRdb keeps in-frame clones, though not all of them. The sample carries around 200,000 clones, 94% recorded once. Sequences were derived from peripheral blood, sampled 28 days after the second AZD1222 dose. The source of these receptors is an adult who received the AZD1222 COVID-19 vaccine. CDR3s include the opening cysteine and the closing phenylalanine or tryptophan. Each record gives: clone size, D gene, V gene, J gene, CDR3 protein, CDR3 DNA. D genes are given only for firm matches. Size tells how often a clone was seen (once, few, many) or the class of an expanded clone, and some rows leave it out.

clone_size: NA; d_call: NA; v_call: TRBV11-2; j_call: TRBJ1-2; cdr3_aa: CASSLELGVYGYTF; cdr3_nt: TGTGCCAGCAGCTTAGAGCTGGGAGTCTATGGCTACACCTTC
clone_size: NA; d_call: TRBD1; v_call: TRBV28; j_call: TRBJ1-2; cdr3_aa: CASSSGQGRGYTF; cdr3_nt: TGTGCCAGCAGTTCGGGACAGGGTCGGGGCTACACCTTC
clone_size: NA; d_call: NA; v_call: TRBV1; j_call: TRBJ2-1; cdr3_aa: CTSSHGRTSGGSSYNEQFF; cdr3_nt: TGCACCAGCAGCCATGGAAGGACTAGCGGGGGGAGCTCCTACAATGAGCAGTTCTTC
clone_size: NA; d_call: NA; v_call: TRBV6-1; j_call: TRBJ2-2; cdr3_aa: CASSEFRGTGELFF; cdr3_nt: TGTGCCAGCAGTGAATTTAGGGGGACCGGGGAGCTGTTTTTT
clone_size: NA; d_call: TRBD1; v_call: TRBV7-9; j_call: TRBJ1-5; cdr3_aa: CASSLTGDQPQHF; cdr3_nt: TGTGCCAGCAGCTTGACAGGGGATCAGCCCCAGCATTTT
clone_size: NA; d_call: NA; v_call: TRBV15; j_call: TRBJ1-1; cdr3_aa: CATSRARELWGVGAFF; cdr3_nt: TGTGCCACCAGCAGAGCTCGGGAGTTATGGGGTGTAGGAGCTTTCTTT
clone_size: NA; d_call: NA; v_call: TRBV19; j_call: TRBJ2-7; cdr3_aa: CASSPARAARDYEQYF; cdr3_nt: TGTGCCAGTAGTCCCGCCCGGGCAGCCAGAGACTACGAGCAGTACTTC
clone_size: NA; d_call: NA; v_call: TRBV27; j_call: TRBJ1-5; cdr3_aa: CASSDPGQPQHF; cdr3_nt: TGTGCCAGCAGTGATCCCGGGCAGCCCCAGCATTTT
clone_size: NA; d_call: NA; v_call: TRBV6-2/TRBV6-3; j_call: TRBJ1-6; cdr3_aa: CASSYGSRDANSPLHF; cdr3_nt: TGTGCCAGCAGTTACGGCTCCCGGGACGCTAATTCACCCCTCCACTTT
clone_size: NA; d_call: NA; v_call: TRBV9; j_call: TRBJ2-6; cdr3_aa: CASSAPRTARTLSGANVLTF; cdr3_nt: TGTGCCAGCAGCGCACCAAGGACCGCCAGGACCCTCTCTGGGGCCAACGTCCTGACTTTC
clone_size: NA; d_call: NA; v_call: TRBV2; j_call: TRBJ2-7; cdr3_aa: CASSYSYEQYF; cdr3_nt: TGTGCCAGCAGTTACAGCTACGAGCAGTACTTC
clone_size: NA; d_call: TRBD2; v_call: TRBV28; j_call: TRBJ2-3; cdr3_aa: CASSRTSGMSLDTQYF; cdr3_nt: TGTGCCAGCAGTCGGACTAGCGGGATGTCCCTAGATACGCAGTATTTT
clone_size: once; d_call: TRBD2; v_call: TRBV10-1; j_call: TRBJ2-1; cdr3_aa: CASSESSSGSNEQFF; cdr3_nt: TGCGCCAGCAGTGAGTCGAGTAGCGGGAGCAATGAGCAGTTCTTC
clone_size: NA; d_call: TRBD2; v_call: TRBV11-3; j_call: TRBJ2-3; cdr3_aa: CASSLAGGPDTDTQYF; cdr3_nt: TGTGCCAGCAGCCTAGCGGGGGGACCTGACACAGATACGCAGTATTTT
clone_size: NA; d_call: TRBD1; v_call: TRBV28; j_call: TRBJ1-4; cdr3_aa: CASSSGGTNEKLFF; cdr3_nt: TGTGCCAGCAGTTCAGGGGGGACTAATGAAAAACTGTTTTTT
clone_size: NA; d_call: TRBD1; v_call: TRBV25-1; j_call: TRBJ1-1; cdr3_aa: CASKSADRGNTEAFF; cdr3_nt: TGTGCCAGCAAATCCGCGGACAGGGGGAACACTGAAGCTTTCTTT
clone_size: NA; d_call: TRBD1; v_call: TRBV7-9; j_call: TRBJ1-5; cdr3_aa: CASSDWTGANSNQPQHF; cdr3_nt: TGTGCCAGCAGCGATTGGACAGGGGCAAATAGCAATCAGCCCCAGCATTTT
clone_size: NA; d_call: TRBD2; v_call: TRBV6-2/TRBV6-3; j_call: TRBJ2-3; cdr3_aa: CASSTIPKRGGKTDTQYF; cdr3_nt: TGTGCCAGCAGCACTATCCCGAAACGGGGGGGCAAGACAGATACGCAGTATTTT
clone_size: NA; d_call: NA; v_call: TRBV19; j_call: TRBJ2-7; cdr3_aa: CASSMSAGSSYEQYF; cdr3_nt: TGTGCCAGTAGTATGTCCGCCGGCAGCTCCTACGAGCAGTACTTC
clone_size: NA; d_call: NA; v_call: TRBV11-2; j_call: TRBJ2-5; cdr3_aa: CASSLEGSLWETQYF; cdr3_nt: TGTGCCAGCAGCTTAGAGGGGTCTCTGTGGGAGACCCAGTACTTC
clone_size: NA; d_call: NA; v_call: TRBV7-3; j_call: TRBJ2-2; cdr3_aa: CASSPAALGFPGELFF; cdr3_nt: TGTGCCAGCAGCCCCGCAGCTTTGGGGTTTCCCGGGGAGCTGTTTTTT
clone_size: once; d_call: NA; v_call: TRBV27; j_call: TRBJ2-2; cdr3_aa: CASSPRAGELFF; cdr3_nt: TGTGCCAGCAGTCCACGGGCCGGGGAGCTGTTTTTT
clone_size: NA; d_call: TRBD2; v_call: TRBV11-2; j_call: TRBJ2-5; cdr3_aa: CASSLAGGSGETQYF; cdr3_nt: TGTGCCAGCAGCTTAGCGGGGGGGAGTGGCGAGACCCAGTACTTC
clone_size: NA; d_call: NA; v_call: TRBV13; j_call: TRBJ2-7; cdr3_aa: CASSLIRQGSYEQYF; cdr3_nt: TGTGCCAGCAGCTTAATACGGCAGGGCTCCTACGAGCAGTACTTC